The next 7 T cell receptor beta chains were all read from a single sample in a study of regulatory T cells in long-lasting Graves disease. Combining iRepertoire HTBI primers with Arm-PCR of CDR3 regions, the authors built TCR beta libraries. MiXCR, applied by TCRdb to the multiplex PCR reads, yields one record per CDR3 protein. The sample has under 450,000 distinct CDR3 sequences, roughly 24% seen once; the top ten hold around 30%. Time point: persistent/refractory GD, antithyroid drugs over 5 years with positive TRAb. RNA from PBMCs was the source of the TCR library. This specimen was peripheral blood mononuclear cells (PBMCs), taken when the disease was refractory, from a patient treated with antithyroid drugs. The source is a woman in her thirties or forties with Graves disease.

This clonotype was detected ten times or more. V usage is TRBV6-1 and J usage is TRBJ1-4; D ambiguous. CDR1 and CDR2 from the germline V gene are MNHNS and SASEGT. The V end was cut by 5 bases, the J end by 5 bases, with 12 bases between. The CDR3 contains 14 residues. CDR3 bases: TGTGCCAGCAGTAAAGGTTTAGAGAATGAAAAACTGTTTTTT. Translating gives CASSKGLENEKLFF.

This clonotype was detected ten times or more. The chain recombines TRBV9 with TRBJ2-5, with a tentative D call TRBD1 (5 bases). V was shortened by 4 bases and J by 1 base, with 11 bases between the two germline ends. There are 14 residues in the CDR3. Germline-derived CDR1 and CDR2 are SGDLS and YYNGEE. DNA for the CDR3: TGTGCCAGCAGCAGACAGCCTTTCCAAGAGACCCAGTACTTC. Protein sequence: CASSRQPFQETQYF.

This clonotype has ten or more counts. The chain combines TRBV11-2 with TRBJ1-1; D is possibly TRBD1 (5 bases). The CDR3 loop spans 14 amino acids. V shed 1 base and J shed 7 bases, with 13 bases lying between them. Germline lookup yields CDR1 SGHAT and CDR2 FQNNGV. In nucleotides, the CDR3 is TGTGCCAGCAGCTTAGTAAGGGGTAAGGGTGAAGCTTTCTTT. As protein: CASSLVRGKGEAFF.

On this clonotype itself: Likely a read error: the CDR3 ends without its conserved phenylalanine or tryptophan. The V gene is TRBV6-2 or TRBV6-3, the J gene TRBJ2-7, with 9 positions matching TRBD2. Trimming cost V 6 bases and J 6 bases; bases outside gene matches: 6. Germline V lookup: CDR1 MNHEY, CDR2 SVGEGT. The CDR3 runs to 13 residues. The CDR3 region has the DNA TGTGCCAGCAGCCGAGGACTAGCGAGCGAGCAGTACTCC. This gives the protein CASSRGLASEQYS.

This clonotype was seen more than once but under ten times. The chain combines TRBV7-2 with TRBJ1-4, with D perhaps matching TRBD1 (5 bases). Germline V gene data show CDR1 as SGHTA and CDR2 as FQGNSA. This CDR3 is built from 13 residues. V was trimmed by 5 bases and J by 8 bases, leaving 12 bases between them. The CDR3 region is CASSGGRGEKLFF. Here the CDR3 DNA reads TGTGCCAGCAGCGGGGGTAGGGGCGAAAAACTGTTTTTT.

This clonotype occurred many times. The V gene is TRBV7-9, the J gene TRBJ2-5; no clear D gene. CDR3 size: 13 residues. V gave up 5 bases and J gave up 5 bases, with 12 bases separating them. The germline gives CDR1 SEHNR, CDR2 FQNEAQ (reference sequence). The CDR3 bases are TGTGCCAGCAGCCATCCCCTGTATGAGACCCAGTACTTC. Its translation: CASSHPLYETQYF.

The table lists this clonotype with many counts. The CDR3 sequence: CASSVRIQETQYF. The DNA of the CDR3 is TGTGCCAGTAGTGTCCGGATACAAGAGACCCAGTACTTC. V is TRBV19 and J is TRBJ2-5; D gene unclear. Trimming removed 5 bases from V and 2 bases from J, with 9 bases in between. Germline-derived CDR1 and CDR2 are LNHDA and SQIVND (reference sequence). The CDR3 sequence is 13 residues long.